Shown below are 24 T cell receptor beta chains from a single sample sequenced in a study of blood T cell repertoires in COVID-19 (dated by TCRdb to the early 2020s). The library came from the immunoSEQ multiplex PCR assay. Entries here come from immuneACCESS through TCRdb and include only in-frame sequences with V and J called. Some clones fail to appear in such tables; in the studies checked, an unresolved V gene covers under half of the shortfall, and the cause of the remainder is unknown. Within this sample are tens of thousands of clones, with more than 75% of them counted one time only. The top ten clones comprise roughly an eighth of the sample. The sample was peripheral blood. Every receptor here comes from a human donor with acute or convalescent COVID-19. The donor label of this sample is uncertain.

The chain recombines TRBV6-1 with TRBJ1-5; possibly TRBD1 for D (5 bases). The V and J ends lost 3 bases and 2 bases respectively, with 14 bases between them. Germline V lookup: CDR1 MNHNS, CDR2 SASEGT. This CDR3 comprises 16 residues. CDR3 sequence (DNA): TGTGCCAGCAGTGAGTTTGGGGGGGAGGGCAATCAGCCCCAGCATTTT. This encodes CASSEFGGEGNQPQHF.

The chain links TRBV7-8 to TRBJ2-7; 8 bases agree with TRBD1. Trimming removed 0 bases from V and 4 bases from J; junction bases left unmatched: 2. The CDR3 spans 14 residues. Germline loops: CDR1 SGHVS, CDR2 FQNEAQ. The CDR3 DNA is TGTGCCAGCAGCTTAGCGGGACAGGCTTACGAGCAGTACTTC. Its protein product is CASSLAGQAYEQYF.

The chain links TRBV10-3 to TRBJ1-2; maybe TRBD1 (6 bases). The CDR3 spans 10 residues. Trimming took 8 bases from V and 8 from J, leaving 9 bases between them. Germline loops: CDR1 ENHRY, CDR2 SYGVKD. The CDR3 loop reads CAIGDTGYTF. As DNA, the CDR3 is TGTGCCATCGGGGACACAGGCTACACCTTC.

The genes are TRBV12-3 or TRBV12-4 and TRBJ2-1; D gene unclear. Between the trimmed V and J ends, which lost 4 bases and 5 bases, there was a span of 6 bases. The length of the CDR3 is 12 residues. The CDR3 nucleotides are TGTGCCAGCAGTTCTCGGGACAATGAGCAGTTCTTC. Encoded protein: CASSSRDNEQFF.

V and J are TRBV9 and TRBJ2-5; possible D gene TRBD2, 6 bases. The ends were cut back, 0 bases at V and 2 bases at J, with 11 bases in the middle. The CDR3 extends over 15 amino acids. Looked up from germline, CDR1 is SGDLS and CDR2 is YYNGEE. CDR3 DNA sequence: TGTGCCAGCAGCGTAGCGGGTGCGGGGCAAGAGACCCAGTACTTC. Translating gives CASSVAGAGQETQYF.

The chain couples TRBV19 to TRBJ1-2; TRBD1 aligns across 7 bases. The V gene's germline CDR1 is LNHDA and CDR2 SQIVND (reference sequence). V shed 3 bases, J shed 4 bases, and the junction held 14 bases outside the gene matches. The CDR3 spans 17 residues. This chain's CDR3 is CASSILELTGMSYGYTF. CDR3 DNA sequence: TGTGCCAGTAGTATTTTGGAGCTGACAGGGATGAGCTATGGCTACACCTTC. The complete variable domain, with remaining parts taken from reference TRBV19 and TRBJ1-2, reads DGGITQSPKYLFRKEGQNVTLSCEQNLNHDAMYWYRQDPGQGLRLIYYSQIVNDFQKGDIAEGYSVSREKKESFPLTVTSAQKNPTAFYLCASSILELTGMSYGYTFGSGTRLTVV.

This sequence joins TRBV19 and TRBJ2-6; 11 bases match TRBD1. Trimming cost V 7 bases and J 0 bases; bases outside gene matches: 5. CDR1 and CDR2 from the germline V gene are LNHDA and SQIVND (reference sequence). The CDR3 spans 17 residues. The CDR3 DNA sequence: TGTGCCAGTACCTCCGGGACAGGGGGCTCTGGGGCCAACGTCCTGACTTTC. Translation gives CASTSGTGGSGANVLTF.

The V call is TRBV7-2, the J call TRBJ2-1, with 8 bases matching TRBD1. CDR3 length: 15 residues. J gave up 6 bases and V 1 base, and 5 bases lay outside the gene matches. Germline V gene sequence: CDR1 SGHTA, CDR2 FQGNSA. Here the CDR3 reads CASSLGSGGSNEQFF. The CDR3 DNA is TGTGCCAGCAGCTTAGGGTCAGGGGGCAGCAATGAGCAGTTCTTC. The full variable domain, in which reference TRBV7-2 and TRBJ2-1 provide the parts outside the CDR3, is GAGVSQSPSNKVTEKGKDVELRCDPISGHTALYWYRQSLGQGLEFLIYFQGNSAPDKSGLPSDRFSAERTGGSVSTLTIQRTQQEDSAVYLCASSLGSGGSNEQFFGPGTRLTVL.

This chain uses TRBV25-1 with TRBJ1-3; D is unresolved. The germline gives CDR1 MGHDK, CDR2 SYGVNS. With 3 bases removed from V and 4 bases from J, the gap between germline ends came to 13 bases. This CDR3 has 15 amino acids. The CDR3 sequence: CASSDQGWRGNTIYF. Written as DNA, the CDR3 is TGTGCCAGCAGTGATCAAGGGTGGAGGGGAAACACCATATATTTT.

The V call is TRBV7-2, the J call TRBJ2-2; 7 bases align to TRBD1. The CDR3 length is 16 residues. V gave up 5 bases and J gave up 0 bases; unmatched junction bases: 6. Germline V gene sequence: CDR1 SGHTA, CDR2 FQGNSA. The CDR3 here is CASSRRQGTNTGELFF. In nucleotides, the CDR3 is TGTGCCAGCAGCAGACGACAGGGTACGAACACCGGGGAGCTGTTTTTT.

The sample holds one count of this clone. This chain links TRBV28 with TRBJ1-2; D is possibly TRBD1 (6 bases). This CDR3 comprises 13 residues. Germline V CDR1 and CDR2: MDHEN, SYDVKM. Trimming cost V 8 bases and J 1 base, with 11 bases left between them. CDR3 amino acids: CASGTTINYGYTF. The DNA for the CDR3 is TGTGCCAGCGGGACAACGATTAACTATGGCTACACCTTC.

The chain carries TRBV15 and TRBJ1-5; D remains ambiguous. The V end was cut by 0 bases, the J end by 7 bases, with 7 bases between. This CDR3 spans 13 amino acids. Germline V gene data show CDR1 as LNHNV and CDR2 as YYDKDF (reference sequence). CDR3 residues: CATSRELNQPQHF. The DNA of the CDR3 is TGTGCCACCAGCAGAGAGCTAAACCAGCCCCAGCATTTT.

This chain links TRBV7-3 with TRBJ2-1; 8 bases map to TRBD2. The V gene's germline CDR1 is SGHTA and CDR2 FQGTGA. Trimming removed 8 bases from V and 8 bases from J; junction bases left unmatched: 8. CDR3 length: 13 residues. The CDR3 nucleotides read TGTGCCAGCGGAAGCGGGGGAGGGTATGAGCAGTTCTTC. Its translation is CASGSGGGYEQFF.

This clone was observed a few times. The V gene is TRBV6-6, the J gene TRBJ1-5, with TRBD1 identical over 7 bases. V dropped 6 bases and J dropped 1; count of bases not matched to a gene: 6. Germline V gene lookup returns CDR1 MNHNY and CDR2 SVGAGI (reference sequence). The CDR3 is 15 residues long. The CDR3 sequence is CASSNDRESNQPQHF. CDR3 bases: TGTGCCAGCAGCAACGACAGGGAAAGCAATCAGCCCCAGCATTTT.

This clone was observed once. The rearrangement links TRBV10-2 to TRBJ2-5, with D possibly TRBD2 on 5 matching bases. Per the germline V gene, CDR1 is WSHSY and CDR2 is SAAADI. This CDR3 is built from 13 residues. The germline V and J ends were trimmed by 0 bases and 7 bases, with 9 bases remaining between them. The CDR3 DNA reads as TGCGCCAGCAGTGAGTCCCGGGGTGGGACCCAGTACTTC. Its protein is CASSESRGGTQYF.

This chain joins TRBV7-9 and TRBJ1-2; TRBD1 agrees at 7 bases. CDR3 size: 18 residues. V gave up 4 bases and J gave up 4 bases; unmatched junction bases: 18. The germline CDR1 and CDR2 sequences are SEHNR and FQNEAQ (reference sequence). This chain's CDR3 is CASSSPQQGGSAFYGYTF. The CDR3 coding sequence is TGTGCCAGCAGCTCCCCGCAGCAGGGGGGTTCAGCGTTCTATGGCTACACCTTC.

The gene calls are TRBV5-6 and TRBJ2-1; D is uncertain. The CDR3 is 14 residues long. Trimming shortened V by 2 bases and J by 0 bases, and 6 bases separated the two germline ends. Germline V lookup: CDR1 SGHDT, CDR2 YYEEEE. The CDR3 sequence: CASSLSASYNEQFF. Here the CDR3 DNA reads TGTGCCAGCAGCTTAAGCGCCTCCTACAATGAGCAGTTCTTC.

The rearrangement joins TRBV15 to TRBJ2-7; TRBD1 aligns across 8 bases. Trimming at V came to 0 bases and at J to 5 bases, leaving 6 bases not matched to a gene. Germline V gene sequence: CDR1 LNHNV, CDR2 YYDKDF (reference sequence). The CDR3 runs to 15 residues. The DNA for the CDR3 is TGTGCCACCAGCAGAGATCCAGGGGGCGTCGACGAGCAGTACTTC. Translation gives CATSRDPGGVDEQYF.

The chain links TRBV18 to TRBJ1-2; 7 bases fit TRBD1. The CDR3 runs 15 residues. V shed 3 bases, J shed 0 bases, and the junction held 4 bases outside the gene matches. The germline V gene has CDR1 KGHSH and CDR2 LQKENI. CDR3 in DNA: TGTGCCAGCTCACCTACGACAGGGACTAACTATGGCTACACCTTC. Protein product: CASSPTTGTNYGYTF.

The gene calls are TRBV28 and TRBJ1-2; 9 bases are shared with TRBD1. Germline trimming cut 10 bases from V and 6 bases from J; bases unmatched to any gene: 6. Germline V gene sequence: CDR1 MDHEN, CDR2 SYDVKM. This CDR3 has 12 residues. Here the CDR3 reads CATQGQGHGYTF. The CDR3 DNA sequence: TGTGCCACCCAGGGACAGGGACATGGCTACACCTTC.

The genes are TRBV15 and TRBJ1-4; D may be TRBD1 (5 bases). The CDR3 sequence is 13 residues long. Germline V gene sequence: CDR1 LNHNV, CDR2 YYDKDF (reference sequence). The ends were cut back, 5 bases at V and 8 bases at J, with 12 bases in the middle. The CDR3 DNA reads TGTGCCACCAGCGCACAGACAGTCGAAAAACTGTTTTTT. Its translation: CATSAQTVEKLFF.

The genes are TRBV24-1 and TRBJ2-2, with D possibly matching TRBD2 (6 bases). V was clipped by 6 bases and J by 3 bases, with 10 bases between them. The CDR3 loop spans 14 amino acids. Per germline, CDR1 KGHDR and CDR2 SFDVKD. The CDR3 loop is CATSMEGYTGELFF. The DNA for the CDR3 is TGTGCCACCAGTATGGAGGGATACACCGGGGAGCTGTTTTTT.

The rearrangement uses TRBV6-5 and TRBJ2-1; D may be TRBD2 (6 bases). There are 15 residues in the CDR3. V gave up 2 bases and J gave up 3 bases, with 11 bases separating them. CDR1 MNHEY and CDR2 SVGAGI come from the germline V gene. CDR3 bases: TGTGCCAGCAGTTACCCGGGACTGGGCTACAATGAGCAGTTCTTC. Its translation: CASSYPGLGYNEQFF.

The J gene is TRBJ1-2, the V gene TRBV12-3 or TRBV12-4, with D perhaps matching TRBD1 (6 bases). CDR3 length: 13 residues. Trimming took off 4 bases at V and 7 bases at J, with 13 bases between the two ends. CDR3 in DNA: TGTGCCAGCAGTTGGTCAGGGGCGGGTGGCTACACCTTC. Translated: CASSWSGAGGYTF.